This TCR beta chain was retrieved from a study of OX40 agonist ivuxolimab in advanced cancers. Trimming shortened V by 0 bases and J by 2 bases, and 11 bases separated the two germline ends. The CDR3 spans 15 residues. Germline lookup yields CDR1 KGHSY and CDR2 FQNENV. Sequenced by immunoSEQ multiplex PCR; TCRdb stores in-frame clones only, minus some. The data hold under 150,000 clones, with roughly nine tenths observed a single time. Sequencing used CD4+ or CD8+ T cells sorted from blood, obtained in a trial of the OX40 agonist ivuxolimab. The source is an adult with an advanced solid tumor such as melanoma, head and neck, liver or kidney cancer. The chain couples TRBV16 to TRBJ2-7; no definite D call. The CDR3 here is CASSQSQGRTYEQYF. The CDR3 DNA reads as TGTGCCAGCAGCCAATCGCAAGGGCGAACCTACGAGCAGTACTTC.